This note documents a single T cell receptor (beta chain) sequence. Its antigen is not identified. These data belong to a study of shared clonotypes between healthy human individuals. Study outcomes and limitations: Rarefaction analysis demonstrated incomplete sorted-subset sequencing notwithstanding large depth.

The method was immunoSEQ multiplex PCR; TCRdb's version includes in-frame clones alone and lacks a portion of them. The table shows roughly 550,000 clones, with less than 97% occurring only once. Deletions cut 6 bases from V and 8 bases from J, with 16 bases between. The CDR3 totals 14 residues. Germline CDR1 reads MNHEY; CDR2 reads SMNVEV (reference sequence). Naive CD8 cells, CD45RO-negative and positively selected for CCR7, excluded terminally differentiated effector memory CD45RA+ cells. This sequence originates from a young woman in good health. The chain carries TRBV27 and TRBJ1-4; maybe TRBD1 (5 bases). The specimen sequenced was naive CD8+ T cells sorted from blood. CDR3 sequence: CASRTKDSSEKLFF. The CDR3 region has the DNA TGTGCCAGCAGGACGAAAGACAGCTCAGAAAAACTGTTTTTT.